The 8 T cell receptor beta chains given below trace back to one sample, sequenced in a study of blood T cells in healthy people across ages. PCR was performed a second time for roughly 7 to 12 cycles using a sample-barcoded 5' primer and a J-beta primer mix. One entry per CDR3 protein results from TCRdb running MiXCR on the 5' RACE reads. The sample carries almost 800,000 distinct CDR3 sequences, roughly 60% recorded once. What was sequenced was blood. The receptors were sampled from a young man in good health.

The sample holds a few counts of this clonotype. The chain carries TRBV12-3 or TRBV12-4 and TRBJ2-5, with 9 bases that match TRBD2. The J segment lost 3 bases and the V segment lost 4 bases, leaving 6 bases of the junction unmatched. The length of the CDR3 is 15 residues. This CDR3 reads CASSSIGTSKETQYF. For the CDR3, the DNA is TGTGCCAGCAGTTCAATCGGGACTAGCAAAGAGACCCAGTACTTC.

For the CDR3, the DNA is TGTGCCAGCAGCTACGGAGATACGCAGTATTTT. Translated: CASSYGDTQYF. The rearrangement joins TRBV11-2 to TRBJ2-3, with D unclear. Per the germline V gene, CDR1 is SGHAT and CDR2 is FQNNGV. Trimming shortened V by 4 bases and J by 5 bases, and 4 bases separated the two germline ends. This CDR3 is built from 11 residues.

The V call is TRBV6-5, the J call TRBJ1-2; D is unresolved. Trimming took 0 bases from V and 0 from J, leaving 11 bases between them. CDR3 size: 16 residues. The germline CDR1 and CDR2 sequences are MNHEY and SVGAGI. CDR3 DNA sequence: TGTGCCAGCAGTTACTCGAAGTCAGGAGCTAACTATGGCTACACCTTC. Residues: CASSYSKSGANYGYTF.

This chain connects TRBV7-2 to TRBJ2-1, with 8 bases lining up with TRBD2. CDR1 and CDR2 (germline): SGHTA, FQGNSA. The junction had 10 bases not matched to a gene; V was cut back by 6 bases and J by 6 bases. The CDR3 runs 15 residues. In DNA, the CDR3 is TGTGCCAGCAGTTACCAGCGGGGGCGGAGCAATGAGCAGTTCTTC. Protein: CASSYQRGRSNEQFF.

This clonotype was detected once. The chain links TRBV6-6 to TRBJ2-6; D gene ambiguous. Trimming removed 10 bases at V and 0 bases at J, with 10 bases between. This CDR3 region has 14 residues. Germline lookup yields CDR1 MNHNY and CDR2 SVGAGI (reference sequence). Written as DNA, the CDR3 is TGTGCCATCCTTGTCCTCTCTGGGGCCAACGTCCTGACTTTC. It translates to CAILVLSGANVLTF.

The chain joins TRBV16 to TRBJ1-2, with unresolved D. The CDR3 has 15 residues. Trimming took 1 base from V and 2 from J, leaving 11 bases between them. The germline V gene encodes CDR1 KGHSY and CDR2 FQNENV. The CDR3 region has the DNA TGTGCCAGCAGCCAATGGAGGGAGACAAACTATGGCTACACCTTC. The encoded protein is CASSQWRETNYGYTF. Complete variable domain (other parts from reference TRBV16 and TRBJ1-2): GEEVAQTPKHLVRGEGQKAKLYCAPIKGHSYVFWYQQVLKNEFKFLISFQNENVFDETGMPKERFSAKCLPNSPCSLEIQATKLEDSAVYFCASSQWRETNYGYTFGSGTRLTVV.

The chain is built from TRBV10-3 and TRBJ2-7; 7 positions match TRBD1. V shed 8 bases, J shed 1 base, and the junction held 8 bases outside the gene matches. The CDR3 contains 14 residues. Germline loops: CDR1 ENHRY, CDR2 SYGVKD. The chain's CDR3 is CAISRDSFSYEQYF. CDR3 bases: TGTGCCATCTCCCGGGACAGCTTTTCCTACGAGCAGTACTTC.

The CDR3 protein is CASSLGTSLLDTQYF. CDR3 DNA sequence: TGTGCCTCCAGCTTGGGGACTAGCTTATTGGATACGCAGTATTTT. The gene calls are TRBV7-2 and TRBJ2-3; 9 positions match TRBD2. Looked up from germline, CDR1 is SGHTA and CDR2 is FQGNSA. The CDR3 length is 15 residues. V was clipped by 11 bases and J by 6 bases; unmatched bases: 15.